One and the same sample provided the 26 T cell receptor beta chains below, sequenced in a study of cytomegalovirus exposure and HLA in healthy donors. The PCR ran on 60 Vbeta and 13 Jbeta primers. Assay used: immunoSEQ multiplex PCR; TCRdb lists only in-frame clones, some missing. The sample includes 45,000 to 60,000 clones. Sequencing was performed on PBMCs. The receptors originated from a woman aged 40 to 50 in good health and CMV-seronegative.

The chain uses TRBV5-1 and TRBJ2-5; TRBD2 is a possible D gene (6 bases). The CDR3 is 14 residues long. V was pared by 0 bases and J by 1 base, with 7 bases between. Germline lookup yields CDR1 SGHRS and CDR2 YFSETQ. In DNA form, the CDR3 reads TGCGCCAGCAGCTTGGAGGGACTCCAAGAGACCCAGTACTTC. It codes for CASSLEGLQETQYF.

The J gene is TRBJ2-3, the V gene TRBV5-8; TRBD1 is a possible D gene (5 bases). Trimming took off 7 bases at V and 0 bases at J, with 18 bases between the two ends. The V gene's germline CDR1 is SGHTS and CDR2 YDEGEE. The CDR3 has 16 amino acids. The CDR3 coding sequence is TGTGCCAGCTCCCTGGGCGCGACAGTAAGCACAGATACGCAGTATTTT. This sequence encodes CASSLGATVSTDTQYF.

The chain employs TRBV6-6 and TRBJ1-1, with 9 bases identical to TRBD1. The CDR3 is made up of 13 amino acids. The germline V gene has CDR1 MNHNY and CDR2 SVGAGI (reference sequence). The J segment lost 4 bases and the V segment lost 7 bases, leaving 4 bases of the junction unmatched. DNA for the CDR3: TGTGCCAGCACCAAGACAGGGGGCACTGAAGCTTTCTTT. It specifies CASTKTGGTEAFF.

This rearrangement joins TRBV28 to TRBJ1-1; no clear D gene. With 5 bases removed from V and 1 base from J, the gap between germline ends came to 8 bases. CDR1 and CDR2 (germline): MDHEN, SYDVKM. This CDR3 comprises 13 residues. The CDR3 sequence is CASSHLRNTEAFF. As DNA, the CDR3 is TGTGCCAGCAGTCACCTGAGGAACACTGAAGCTTTCTTT.

The chain couples TRBV5-1 to TRBJ1-4; D gene uncertain. The CDR3 totals 15 residues. CDR1 and CDR2 from the germline V gene are SGHRS and YFSETQ. V was clipped by 2 bases and J by 0 bases, with 8 bases between them. The CDR3 loop reads CASSFTASTNEKLFF. The CDR3 DNA reads as TGCGCCAGCAGCTTTACAGCCTCAACTAATGAAAAACTGTTTTTT.

The V call is TRBV21-1, the J call TRBJ1-5; the D segment call TRBD1 is taken from the table without a DNA check. TRBV21-1 is assigned pseudogene status. This CDR3 has 18 residues. The CDR3 DNA reads TGTGCCAGCAGATATCCAGGGGGGATTAATTCTGGCAATCAGCCCCAGCATTTT. Translation: CASRYPGGINSGNQPQHF.

The chain joins TRBV7-8 to TRBJ2-6, with D perhaps matching TRBD1 (5 bases). V was cut by 1 base and J by 1 base, with 5 bases left in between. The germline V gene has CDR1 SGHVS and CDR2 FQNEAQ. This CDR3 contains 15 residues. This chain's CDR3 is CASSLGQSGANVLTF. The CDR3 DNA reads as TGTGCCAGCAGCTTAGGACAGTCTGGGGCCAACGTCCTGACTTTC.

V is TRBV19 and J is TRBJ2-7, with 10 bases identical to TRBD2. V lost 5 bases to trimming and J lost 3 bases; unmatched junction nucleotides: 4. This CDR3 has 14 residues. Germline V gives CDR1 LNHDA, CDR2 SQIVND (reference sequence). Written as DNA, the CDR3 is TGTGCCAGTAGTCCGGGACTAGCGAGCTACGAGCAGTACTTC. Protein: CASSPGLASYEQYF.

The V gene is TRBV29-1, the J gene TRBJ2-1; D ambiguous. V dropped 1 base and J dropped 5 bases, with 9 bases sitting between them. Germline V gives CDR1 SQVTM, CDR2 ANQGSEA. CDR3 length equals 13 residues. The CDR3 DNA is TGCAGCGTTGAAGCGCCACAAGACAATGAGCAGTTCTTC. It is translated as CSVEAPQDNEQFF.

The chain is built from TRBV28 and TRBJ2-7; 9 bases agree with TRBD2. Germline V gene lookup returns CDR1 MDHEN and CDR2 SYDVKM. CDR3 size: 15 residues. Unmatched junction bases numbered 5, after V lost 1 base and J lost 4 bases. DNA of the CDR3: TGTGCCAGCAGTTTATCAGGGACTAGCAGTTACGAGCAGTACTTC. Amino acid sequence: CASSLSGTSSYEQYF.

The chain combines TRBV6-5 with TRBJ2-1; 7 nucleotides align to TRBD1. CDR3 length: 14 residues. Germline V lookup: CDR1 MNHEY, CDR2 SVGAGI. The V gene end was trimmed by 0 bases and the J gene end by 5 bases; junction bases not matched to a gene: 1. The chain's CDR3 is CASSYSTGDNEQFF. CDR3 DNA sequence: TGTGCCAGCAGTTACTCTACAGGGGACAATGAGCAGTTCTTC.

This chain uses TRBV5-1 with TRBJ2-7; 7 positions agree with TRBD1. V was clipped by 4 bases and J by 2 bases; unmatched bases: 9. Per germline, CDR1 SGHRS and CDR2 YFSETQ. The CDR3 sequence is 15 residues long. The CDR3 DNA reads as TGCGCCAGCAGCCTCAATCGGGACAGCACCTACGAGCAGTACTTC. Protein: CASSLNRDSTYEQYF.

This rearrangement joins TRBV29-1 to TRBJ2-7; TRBD1 might be the D (6 bases). Germline CDR1 and CDR2: SQVTM and ANQGSEA. The CDR3 is 11 amino acids. The germline V and J ends were trimmed by 5 bases and 2 bases, with 7 bases remaining between them. CDR3 coding DNA: TGCAGCGTTCAGGGGACCTACGAGCAGTACTTC. Protein: CSVQGTYEQYF.

This rearrangement joins TRBV6-6 to TRBJ1-2; D gene unclear. Looked up from germline, CDR1 is MNHNY and CDR2 is SVGAGI (reference sequence). The V end was cut by 2 bases, the J end by 8 bases, with 12 bases between. This CDR3 is built from 13 residues. The CDR3 sequence is CASSYETQLGYTF. As DNA, the CDR3 is TGTGCCAGCAGTTACGAGACACAGTTAGGCTACACCTTC.

The chain couples TRBV30 to TRBJ1-1; D remains ambiguous. CDR1 is GTSNPN and CDR2 is SVGIG in the germline V gene (reference sequence). The V end lost 2 bases, the J end lost 0 bases, and 16 bases lay between the germline ends. The CDR3 totals 16 residues. The CDR3 spells CAWSPGPRRVNTEAFF. The CDR3 DNA sequence: TGTGCCTGGAGTCCCGGGCCCCGGCGGGTGAACACTGAAGCTTTCTTT.

On this clone itself: The sample holds other DNA sequences that translate to the same CDR3. The chain couples TRBV30 to TRBJ2-5; D is possibly TRBD1 (6 bases). The CDR3 spans 12 residues. Germline V gives CDR1 GTSNPN, CDR2 SVGIG (reference sequence). The V gene lost 4 bases and the J gene lost 5 bases, with 11 bases spanning the gap. The CDR3 DNA reads TGTGCCTGGACCCCAGGGGAGGAGACCCAGTACTTC. It encodes CAWTPGEETQYF.

This sequence joins TRBV4-2 and TRBJ1-6; the match to TRBD1 covers 9 bases. V shed 3 bases and J 6 bases; nucleotides not matched to a gene: 6. Germline V CDR1 and CDR2: LGHNA, YNFKEQ. CDR3 length: 16 residues. CDR3 loop: CASSQGTGRGNSPLHF. The CDR3 nucleotides read TGTGCCAGCAGCCAGGGGACAGGGAGGGGTAATTCACCCCTCCACTTT.

The CDR3 loop is CASSDLTVYGYTF. DNA of the CDR3: TGTGCCAGCAGTGACTTGACAGTCTATGGCTACACCTTC. The V and J genes are TRBV6-1 and TRBJ1-2, with D tentatively TRBD1 (5 bases). V was pared by 3 bases and J by 4 bases, with 9 bases between. Germline CDR1 reads MNHNS; CDR2 reads SASEGT. This CDR3 contains 13 residues.

The rearrangement links TRBV5-4 to TRBJ1-1; tentatively, D is TRBD1 (5 bases). Deletions cut 7 bases from V and 4 bases from J, with 17 bases between. Per germline, CDR1 SGHNT and CDR2 YYREEE (reference sequence). The CDR3 is 14 residues long. The DNA of the CDR3 is TGTGCCAGCGGGGGGTGGGGGAAGGGCACTGAAGCTTTCTTT. This encodes CASGGWGKGTEAFF. Using reference TRBV5-4 and TRBJ1-1 for the parts outside the CDR3, the full variable domain is ETGVTQSPTHLIKTRGQQVTLRCSSQSGHNTVSWYQQALGQGPQFIFQYYREEENGRGNFPPRFSGLQFPNYSSELNVNALELDDSALYLCASGGWGKGTEAFFGQGTRLTVV.

V is TRBV7-8 and J is TRBJ2-4; the D gene is possibly TRBD1 (5 bases). V dropped 2 bases and J dropped 2 bases, with 7 bases sitting between them. Germline CDR1 SGHVS, CDR2 FQNEAQ. This CDR3 contains 14 residues. CDR3 amino acids: CASSLWGPKNIQYF. CDR3 DNA sequence: TGTGCCAGCAGCTTATGGGGCCCCAAAAACATTCAGTACTTC.

V usage is TRBV19 and J usage is TRBJ1-6, with D hard to call. Trimming removed 6 bases from V and 3 bases from J, with 6 bases in between. CDR1 is LNHDA, CDR2 SQIVND, per germline (reference sequence). The CDR3 is made up of 13 amino acids. CDR3 sequence (DNA): TGTGCCAGTAGCGAGAACTATAATTCACCCCTCCACTTT. Its protein is CASSENYNSPLHF.

The chain combines TRBV6-5 with TRBJ1-1; possibly TRBD1 for D (6 bases). The germline CDR1 and CDR2 sequences are MNHEY and SVGAGI. The V gene lost 4 bases and the J gene lost 7 bases, with 13 bases spanning the gap. This CDR3 comprises 13 residues. The CDR3 spells CASSSVGAVEAFF. DNA for the CDR3: TGTGCCAGCAGTTCAGTGGGGGCTGTTGAAGCTTTCTTT.

This sequence joins TRBV7-9 and TRBJ2-7; D remains unclear. The CDR3 covers 11 residues. Looked up from germline, CDR1 is SEHNR and CDR2 is FQNEAQ (reference sequence). V lost 6 bases, J lost 1 base, and 4 bases lay in between. The CDR3 reads CASSPSYEQYF. CDR3 bases: TGTGCCAGCAGTCCTTCCTACGAGCAGTACTTC.

The chain employs TRBV14 and TRBJ2-3; 10 nucleotides match TRBD2. V lost 5 bases and J lost 0; bases outside the gene matches: 5. This CDR3 contains 16 residues. Germline V gene sequence: CDR1 SGHDN, CDR2 FVKESK. The chain's CDR3 is CASSYSSGGSTDTQYF. CDR3 in DNA: TGTGCCAGCAGCTATTCTAGCGGGGGAAGCACAGATACGCAGTATTTT.

The genes are TRBV7-3 and TRBJ2-1, with a possible D match to TRBD2 (5 bases). CDR3 length equals 14 residues. Germline V gene lookup returns CDR1 SGHTA and CDR2 FQGTGA. Trimming cost V 1 base and J 10 bases, with 14 bases left between them. The CDR3 sequence is CASSLSGLGGEQFF. The CDR3 nucleotides are TGTGCCAGCAGCTTAAGCGGCCTGGGCGGGGAGCAGTTCTTC.

A word on this clone: Other DNA sequences in the same sample also yield this CDR3. The chain carries TRBV7-9 and TRBJ2-7; TRBD1 matches 7 bases. CDR3 length: 13 amino acids. Germline loops: CDR1 SEHNR, CDR2 FQNEAQ (reference sequence). With V trimmed by 6 bases and J by 0 bases, 2 bases remained unmatched. The DNA of the CDR3 is TGTGCCAGCAGTCGGGACAGCTCCTACGAGCAGTACTTC. As protein: CASSRDSSYEQYF.